This is a list of T cell receptor beta chains from one sample in a study of shared clonotypes between healthy human individuals. Clones were sequenced by immunoSEQ multiplex PCR, and TCRdb holds only the in-frame ones, with some missing. The sample holds approximately 2.3 million clones, roughly 93% seen once. What was sequenced was naive CD4+ T cells from PBMCs. These receptors were taken from a man aged 18 to 30 in good health. Some clones in this sample may be carry-over from other donors' samples. Both conserved end residues are part of each CDR3.

J gene,V gene,CDR3 protein
TRBJ1-1,TRBV29-1,CSVDTWVTEAFF
TRBJ1-2,TRBV19,CASSARQGAGYGYTF
TRBJ1-1,TRBV5-6,CASSLYTGSAEAFF
TRBJ1-2,TRBV9,CASSVGRGNYGYTF
TRBJ2-5,TRBV13,CASSFQREDNQETQYF
TRBJ2-2,TRBV5-1,CASHPTGNTGELFF
TRBJ1-4,TRBV6-6,CASSSVTGNEKLFF
TRBJ2-4,TRBV7-2,CASSSMGLAGPQNIQYF
TRBJ1-1,TRBV28,CASSSSPLRGTEAFF
TRBJ1-1,TRBV5-4,CASRPPFRGTARDTEAFF